These 29 T cell receptor beta chains were all obtained from the same sample, sequenced in a study of blood T cell repertoires in COVID-19. Method: immunoSEQ multiplex PCR; TCRdb's copy keeps in-frame clones and lacks some. Among some 70,000 clones listed, about 86% were seen once. Input material: peripheral blood. These receptors came from a woman in her sixties or seventies with acute or convalescent COVID-19.

The table lists this clone with a count of one. The V call is TRBV10-3, the J call TRBJ2-7; tentative D call: TRBD1 (6 bases). The CDR3 extends over 14 amino acids. Deletions cut 3 bases from V and 6 bases from J, with 15 bases between. Germline V gene data show CDR1 as ENHRY and CDR2 as SYGVKD. This CDR3 reads CAISEYRDPAEQYF. DNA for the CDR3: TGTGCCATCAGTGAATACAGGGACCCGGCCGAGCAGTACTTC.

The chain recombines TRBV14 with TRBJ1-6; the match to TRBD1 covers 10 bases. The germline gives CDR1 SGHDN, CDR2 FVKESK. J was trimmed by 8 bases and V by 4 bases; bases with no gene match: 5. The CDR3 covers 15 residues. The CDR3: CASSPIGTGDSPLHF. CDR3 in DNA: TGTGCCAGCAGCCCCATTGGGACAGGGGATTCACCCCTCCACTTT.

This clone is classed as medium-sized. The J gene is TRBJ1-1, the V gene TRBV30, with D hard to call. Trimming removed 7 bases from V and 3 bases from J, with 18 bases in between. This CDR3 spans 14 amino acids. Germline lookup yields CDR1 GTSNPN and CDR2 SVGIG (reference sequence). CDR3 DNA sequence: TGTGCCTCCTCCTCCGTGAGTTCCGACACTGAAGCTTTCTTT. Translating gives CASSSVSSDTEAFF.

The V call is TRBV18, the J call TRBJ1-5; D gene ambiguous. This CDR3 region has 13 residues. V was clipped by 5 bases and J by 6 bases, with 11 bases between them. CDR1 and CDR2 (germline): KGHSH, LQKENI. This CDR3 reads CASSIGSGQPQHF. The CDR3 DNA is TGTGCCAGCTCAATCGGGAGCGGTCAGCCCCAGCATTTT. The full variable domain, completed using reference TRBV18 and TRBJ1-5, is NAGVMQNPRHLVRRRGQEARLRCSPMKGHSHVYWYRQLPEEGLKFMVYLQKENIIDESGMPKERFSAEFPKEGPSILRIQQVVRGDSAAYFCASSIGSGQPQHFGDGTRLSIL.

In the case of this clone: The junction does not match germline at one end; this may be a read error. V gene TRBV29-1 combines with J gene TRBJ2-5; TRBD1 matches 8 bases. This CDR3 contains 14 residues. The germline V gene encodes CDR1 SQVTM and CDR2 ANQGSEA. The CDR3, as DNA: TGCAGCGTCATGACAGGGGCCAAGGGCCCTACCCCGGACTTC. Its translation is CSVMTGAKGPTPDF. Drawing the rest from reference TRBV29-1 and TRBJ2-5, the complete variable domain is SAVISQKPSRDICQRGTSLTIQCQVDSQVTMMFWYRQQPGQSLTLIATANQGSEATYESGFVIDKFPISRPNLTFSTLTVSNMSPEDSSIYLCSVMTGAKGPTPDFGPGTRLLVL.

The V call is TRBV28, the J call TRBJ2-7; possible D gene TRBD1, 8 bases. CDR3 size: 15 residues. V lost 6 bases and J lost 3, with 18 bases in between. The germline CDR1 and CDR2 sequences are MDHEN and SYDVKM. The CDR3 bases are TGTGCCAGCAGCACAGGGGGGGGCGTCGGCTACGAGCAGTACTTC. Translation: CASSTGGGVGYEQYF.

The V call is TRBV12-3 or TRBV12-4, the J call TRBJ1-2; D call uncertain. The V end was cut by 1 base, the J end by 3 bases, with 6 bases between. This CDR3 comprises 13 residues. The CDR3 coding sequence is TGTGCCAGCAGTTTAGGACGGGACTATGGCTACACCTTC. Protein: CASSLGRDYGYTF.

V is TRBV5-6 and J is TRBJ2-7; TRBD1 matches 10 bases. Germline V CDR1 and CDR2: SGHDT, YYEEEE. This CDR3 contains 16 residues. Losses at the gene ends were 1 base for V and 6 bases for J; bases not matched to a gene: 10. CDR3 DNA sequence: TGTGCCAGCAGCTTGAGGGGACAGGGGTTTAGAGGCGAGCAGTACTTC. Amino acids: CASSLRGQGFRGEQYF. The full variable domain, in which reference TRBV5-6 and TRBJ2-7 provide the parts outside the CDR3, is DAGVTQSPTHLIKTRGQQVTLRCSPKSGHDTVSWYQQALGQGPQFIFQYYEEEERQRGNFPDRFSGHQFPNYSSELNVNALLLGDSALYLCASSLRGQGFRGEQYFGPGTRLTVT.

This chain uses TRBV7-8 with TRBJ1-2; 7 nucleotides line up with TRBD1. V lost 0 bases, J lost 7 bases, and 5 bases stayed unmatched. Germline CDR1 SGHVS, CDR2 FQNEAQ. The CDR3 is 14 residues long. DNA for the CDR3: TGTGCCAGCAGCTTAGCGGGCAGGGGGATTGGCTACACCTTC. The encoded protein is CASSLAGRGIGYTF. Full variable domain (remainder filled in from reference TRBV7-8 and TRBJ1-2): GAGVSQSPRYKVAKRGQDVALRCDPISGHVSLFWYQQALGQGPEFLTYFQNEAQLDKSGLPSDRFFAERPEGSVSTLKIQRTQQEDSAVYLCASSLAGRGIGYTFGSGTRLTVV.

This clone was observed a few times. The chain employs TRBV20-1 and TRBJ1-2; D is unclear. This CDR3 has 11 amino acids. Germline CDR1 is DFQATT and CDR2 is SNEGSKA (reference sequence). Trimming left V 3 bases short and J 8 bases short, with 10 bases between. The CDR3 coding sequence is TGCAGTGCTAGGGGAGGAAGCGGCTACACCTTC. It encodes CSARGGSGYTF.

The genes are TRBV7-2 and TRBJ2-1; possible D gene TRBD2, 6 bases. This CDR3 has 19 residues. CDR1 SGHTA and CDR2 FQGNSA come from the germline V gene. Trimming took 1 base from V and 0 from J, leaving 19 bases between them. The CDR3 coding sequence is TGTGCCAGCAGCTTAGATTGGGGGGTTCGCGGCTTCTCCTACAATGAGCAGTTCTTC. Its protein is CASSLDWGVRGFSYNEQFF.

The chain carries TRBV11-2 and TRBJ1-4; 9 bases match TRBD1. CDR1 SGHAT and CDR2 FQNNGV come from the germline V gene. The CDR3 sequence is 16 residues long. V lost 6 bases and J lost 5; bases outside the gene matches: 10. This CDR3 reads CASRPGPGTGNEKLFF. The CDR3 DNA sequence: TGTGCCAGCAGACCTGGCCCCGGGACAGGGAATGAAAAACTGTTTTTT.

The V and J genes are TRBV7-6 and TRBJ2-6, with 7 bases identical to TRBD1. Germline assignment: CDR1 SGHVS and CDR2 FNYEAQ. The junction had 8 bases not matched to a gene; V was cut back by 5 bases and J by 4 bases. The CDR3 totals 16 residues. CDR3: CASSIRQGSGANVLTF. CDR3 DNA sequence: TGTGCCAGCAGCATTAGACAGGGCTCCGGGGCCAACGTCCTGACTTTC.

The chain recombines TRBV5-5 with TRBJ1-3; 8 bases are a match to TRBD1. V lost 4 bases to trimming and J lost 4 bases; unmatched junction nucleotides: 7. CDR3 length: 15 residues. Germline V gene lookup returns CDR1 SGHKS and CDR2 YYEKEE (reference sequence). The CDR3 coding sequence is TGTGCCAGCAGCCCCACAGGGGGTAGGGGAAACACCATATATTTT. Translation gives CASSPTGGRGNTIYF.

The rearrangement uses TRBV5-1 and TRBJ1-5; 7 nucleotides agree with TRBD1. The junction had 7 bases not matched to a gene; V was cut back by 4 bases and J by 9 bases. The CDR3 runs 13 residues. Germline assignment: CDR1 SGHRS and CDR2 YFSETQ. The CDR3 DNA reads TGCGCCAGCAGCGGGGACAGCGGTGGGCCCCAGCATTTT. Translating it yields CASSGDSGGPQHF.

The chain combines TRBV7-3 with TRBJ2-5; no clear D gene. V dropped 5 bases and J dropped 5 bases, with 12 bases sitting between them. The CDR3 runs to 13 residues. Germline-derived CDR1 and CDR2 are SGHTA and FQGTGA. CDR3 DNA sequence: TGTGCCAGCAGCCCTTCGGTCCTCGAGACCCAGTACTTC. Encoded protein: CASSPSVLETQYF. Complete variable domain (other parts from reference TRBV7-3 and TRBJ2-5): GAGVSQTPSNKVTEKGKYVELRCDPISGHTALYWYRQSLGQGPEFLIYFQGTGAADDSGLPNDRFFAVRPEGSVSTLKIQRTERGDSAVYLCASSPSVLETQYFGPGTRLLVL.

The chain carries TRBV19 and TRBJ2-5; D might be TRBD2 (6 bases). Between the trimmed V and J ends, which lost 5 bases and 5 bases, there was a span of 12 bases. The CDR3 extends over 13 amino acids. Per germline, CDR1 LNHDA and CDR2 SQIVND (reference sequence). This CDR3 reads CASSPGGRETQYF. The CDR3 DNA follows: TGTGCCAGTAGTCCCGGGGGTCGCGAGACCCAGTACTTC. The whole variable domain, remainder taken from reference TRBV19 and TRBJ2-5, is DGGITQSPKYLFRKEGQNVTLSCEQNLNHDAMYWYRQDPGQGLRLIYYSQIVNDFQKGDIAEGYSVSREKKESFPLTVTSAQKNPTAFYLCASSPGGRETQYFGPGTRLLVL.

This clone was seen only once. The V and J genes are TRBV7-2 and TRBJ2-7; 12 positions agree with TRBD2. Germline V lookup: CDR1 SGHTA, CDR2 FQGNSA. The CDR3 loop spans 14 amino acids. Trimming cost V 5 bases and J 4 bases; bases outside gene matches: 3. In nucleotides, the CDR3 is TGTGCCAGCAGCCAGACTAGCGGGGGATACGAGCAGTACTTC. As protein: CASSQTSGGYEQYF. The variable domain in full, with the rest retrieved from reference TRBV7-2 and TRBJ2-7, is GAGVSQSPSNKVTEKGKDVELRCDPISGHTALYWYRQSLGQGLEFLIYFQGNSAPDKSGLPSDRFSAERTGGSVSTLTIQRTQQEDSAVYLCASSQTSGGYEQYFGPGTRLTVT.

In nucleotides, the CDR3 is TGCAGCGTTGGCAGGGGTGGGGTGGAGACCCAGTACTTC. Protein sequence: CSVGRGGVETQYF. The V gene is TRBV29-1, the J gene TRBJ2-5; TRBD1 might be the D (6 bases). Germline assignment: CDR1 SQVTM and CDR2 ANQGSEA. V lost 4 bases and J 5 bases, leaving 14 bases between the germline ends. This CDR3 region has 13 residues.

V usage is TRBV5-1 and J usage is TRBJ1-5; 10 bases align to TRBD1. The V segment lost 0 bases and the J segment 6 bases; nucleotides outside the gene matches: 3. The CDR3 totals 15 residues. Germline-derived CDR1 and CDR2 are SGHRS and YFSETQ. CDR3 in amino acids: CASSLDGTGAQPQHF. In DNA, the CDR3 is TGCGCCAGCAGCTTGGACGGGACAGGGGCTCAGCCCCAGCATTTT.

This clone was detected only a few times. The V call is TRBV7-2, the J call TRBJ2-7; 7 nucleotides line up with TRBD2. The CDR3 has 14 amino acids. V shed 2 bases, J shed 3 bases, and the junction held 4 bases outside the gene matches. Germline loops: CDR1 SGHTA, CDR2 FQGNSA. The CDR3 region has the DNA TGTGCCAGCAGCTTACGGGGGGATCTCTACGAGCAGTACTTC. Its translation: CASSLRGDLYEQYF. Based on the CDR3 plus reference TRBV7-2 and TRBJ2-7, the full variable domain is GAGVSQSPSNKVTEKGKDVELRCDPISGHTALYWYRQSLGQGLEFLIYFQGNSAPDKSGLPSDRFSAERTGGSVSTLTIQRTQQEDSAVYLCASSLRGDLYEQYFGPGTRLTVT.

The rearrangement links TRBV28 to TRBJ1-5, with D possibly TRBD1 on 6 matching bases. V shed 0 bases and J shed 6 bases, with 15 bases lying between them. CDR3 length: 16 residues. Germline V CDR1 and CDR2: MDHEN, SYDVKM. CDR3 in amino acids: CASSLWSQGGGQPQHF. The CDR3 DNA follows: TGTGCCAGCAGTTTATGGAGTCAGGGAGGGGGTCAGCCCCAGCATTTT.

This chain uses TRBV7-2 with TRBJ2-1, with 14 bases lining up with TRBD2. The CDR3 is 17 residues long. J gave up 9 bases and V 5 bases, and 12 bases lay outside the gene matches. Germline CDR1 and CDR2: SGHTA and FQGNSA. Here the CDR3 reads CASSPNLGLAGAIEQFF. CDR3 DNA sequence: TGTGCCAGCAGCCCGAATTTGGGACTAGCGGGAGCTATTGAGCAGTTCTTC.

The chain links TRBV7-3 to TRBJ1-6; 11 positions match TRBD1. Germline values: CDR1 SGHTA, CDR2 FQGTGA. The junction had 6 bases not matched to a gene; V was cut back by 2 bases and J by 9 bases. The CDR3 runs to 16 residues. The CDR3 DNA sequence: TGTGCCAGCAGCTTACTCGGACAGGGGGCCGGTTCACCCCTCCACTTT. The encoded protein is CASSLLGQGAGSPLHF.

Note on this clone: The CDR3 ends on some other residue instead of the conserved phenylalanine or tryptophan, so this is likely a read error. The V call is TRBV6-2 or TRBV6-3, the J call TRBJ1-1, with 8 positions matching TRBD1. The CDR3 consists of 17 residues. Germline V CDR1 and CDR2: MNHEY, SVGEGT. This CDR3 reads CASSYSRTGPMNAEAFS. The CDR3 nucleotides are TGTGCCAGCAGTTACTCGCGGACAGGGCCGATGAACGCTGAAGCTTTCTCT.

CDR3 in DNA: TGTGCCAGTAGCCATAACCGTGGAGGCGGGGATTATGGCTACACCTTC. Translated: CASSHNRGGGDYGYTF. V is TRBV19 and J is TRBJ1-2; D remains ambiguous. V lost 6 bases to trimming and J lost 5 bases, with 22 bases between them. This CDR3 has 16 amino acids. Germline CDR1 LNHDA, CDR2 SQIVND (reference sequence).

The chain uses TRBV6-5 and TRBJ2-3; 15 positions match TRBD2. The V segment lost 6 bases and the J segment 9 bases; nucleotides outside the gene matches: 4. The CDR3 consists of 14 residues. CDR1 is MNHEY and CDR2 is SVGAGI in the germline V gene. The CDR3 bases are TGTGCCAGCAGGCCAGGGACTAGCGGGGGGACGCAGTATTTT. Translation: CASRPGTSGGTQYF.

The chain carries TRBV29-1 and TRBJ1-1; 7 bases map to TRBD1. CDR3 length: 11 residues. In germline, CDR1 is SQVTM, CDR2 ANQGSEA. Here the CDR3 reads CVTGENTEAFF. The CDR3 nucleotides are TGCGTCACAGGGGAAAACACTGAAGCTTTCTTT.

This clone has a handful of counts. The chain carries TRBV25-1 and TRBJ1-4; D perhaps matches TRBD1 (5 bases). This CDR3 region has 14 residues. The V and J ends lost 0 bases and 7 bases respectively, with 9 bases between them. Per germline, CDR1 MGHDK and CDR2 SYGVNS. The CDR3 region has the DNA TGTGCCAGCAGTGAATATAAAGGGGCTGAAAAACTGTTTTTT. The encoded protein is CASSEYKGAEKLFF.